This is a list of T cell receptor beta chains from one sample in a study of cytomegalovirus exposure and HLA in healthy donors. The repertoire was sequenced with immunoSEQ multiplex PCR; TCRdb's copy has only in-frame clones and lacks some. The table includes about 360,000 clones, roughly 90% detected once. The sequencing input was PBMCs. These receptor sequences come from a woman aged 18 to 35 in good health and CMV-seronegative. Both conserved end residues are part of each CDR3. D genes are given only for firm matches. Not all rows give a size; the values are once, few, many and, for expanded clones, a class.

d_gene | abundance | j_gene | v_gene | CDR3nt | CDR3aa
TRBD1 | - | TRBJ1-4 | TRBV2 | TGTGCCAGCAGGCCCCAGGGGGCAACTAATGAAAAACTGTTTTTT | CASRPQGATNEKLFF
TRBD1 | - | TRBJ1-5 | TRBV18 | TGTGCCAGCTCAAGAGACAGGGACGGTCAGCCCCAGCATTTT | CASSRDRDGQPQHF
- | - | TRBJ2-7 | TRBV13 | TGTGCCAGCAGCTTAGCGTCCTACGAGCAGTACTTC | CASSLASYEQYF
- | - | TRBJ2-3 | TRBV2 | TGTGCCAGTACACCCCCCCGTCGGGGCGGGGGCCCCACAGATACGCAGTATTTT | CASTPPRRGGGPTDTQYF
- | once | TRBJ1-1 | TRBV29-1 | TGCAGCGTGGGGGGGTTGGGCGCCGCTTTCTTT | CSVGGLGAAFF
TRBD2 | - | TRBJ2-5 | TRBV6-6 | TGTGCCAGCAGCCTCCAGCGGGGGCAAGAGACCCAGTACTTC | CASSLQRGQETQYF
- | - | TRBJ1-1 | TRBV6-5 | TGTGCCAGCAGAACTCCGACAGACTGGACTGAAGCTTTCTTT | CASRTPTDWTEAFF
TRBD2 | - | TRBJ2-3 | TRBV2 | TGTGCCAGCAGCTATACTAGCGGGGGGACCACAGATACGCAGTATTTT | CASSYTSGGTTDTQYF
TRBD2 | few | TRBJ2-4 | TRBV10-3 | TGTGCCATCAGCGAGCGGGATCTAGCCAAAAACATTCAGTACTTC | CAISERDLAKNIQYF
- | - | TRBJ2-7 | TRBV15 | TGTGCCACCAGAGGCCGGGTGGGCGAGCAGTACTTC | CATRGRVGEQYF
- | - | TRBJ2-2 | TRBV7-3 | TGTGCCAGCAGCCCCCCTCTGGGGGAGCTGTTTTTT | CASSPPLGELFF
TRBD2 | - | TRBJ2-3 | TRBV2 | TGTGCCAGCAGATCCGGGCGGGAGGACACAGATACGCAGTATTTT | CASRSGREDTDTQYF
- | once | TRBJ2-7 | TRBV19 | TGTGCCAGTAGTATCGCCGGGACACACTACGAGCAGTACTTC | CASSIAGTHYEQYF
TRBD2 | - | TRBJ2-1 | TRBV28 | TGTGCCAGCAGCCCCTGGACTAGCGGGGGAGCGTACTACAATGAGCAGTTCTTC | CASSPWTSGGAYYNEQFF
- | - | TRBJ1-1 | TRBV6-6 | TGTGCCAGCAGTTACGCGACAGCGAACACTGAAGCTTTCTTT | CASSYATANTEAFF
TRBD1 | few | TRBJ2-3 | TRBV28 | TGTGCCAGCAGTTCCCCGACAGGGGCGGCAGATACGCAGTATTTT | CASSSPTGAADTQYF
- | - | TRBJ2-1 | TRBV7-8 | TGTGCCAGCAGCCCTAGGGCAGGGGACGAGCAGTTCTTC | CASSPRAGDEQFF
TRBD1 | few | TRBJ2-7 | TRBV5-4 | TGTGCCAGCAGCCCCGGGACAGCGGATTGGCAGTACTTC | CASSPGTADWQYF
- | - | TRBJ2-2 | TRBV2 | TGTGCCAGCAGTGAACTCCGGGAGCTGTTTTTT | CASSELRELFF
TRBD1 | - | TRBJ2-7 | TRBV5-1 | TGCGCCAGCAGATCCGGGGACAGGGTGGGCGAGCAGTACTTC | CASRSGDRVGEQYF
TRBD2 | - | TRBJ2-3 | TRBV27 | TGTGCCAGCAGTCTTCGACTAGCGGGGGCTCAGAGTCAGTATTTT | CASSLRLAGAQSQYF
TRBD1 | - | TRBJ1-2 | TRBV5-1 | TGCGCCAGCAGCGCAGGACAGGGGGGAAACTATGGCTACACCTTC | CASSAGQGGNYGYTF
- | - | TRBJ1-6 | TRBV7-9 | TGTGCCAGCAGCTTTTCGGGAAATAATTCACCCCTCCACTTT | CASSFSGNNSPLHF